The 6 T cell receptor beta chains in this list originate from one sample, sequenced in a study of control samples from healthy donors and cancer patients. Only in-frame clones appear in the TCRdb table, and some are missing; sequencing was by immunoSEQ multiplex PCR. The sample consists of roughly 80,000 clones, around nine tenths of them appearing once. Input material: blood. The receptors were gathered from a man aged 50 to 59 in good health.

This chain links TRBV10-2 with TRBJ1-2, with 9 positions matching TRBD1. Germline CDR1 WSHSY, CDR2 SAAADI. The J segment lost 7 bases and the V segment lost 6 bases, leaving 9 bases of the junction unmatched. This CDR3 spans 14 amino acids. In DNA, the CDR3 is TGCGCCAGCAGACTTACAGGGGGCGGATCTGGCTACACCTTC. Residues: CASRLTGGGSGYTF.

The chain has TRBV5-4 and TRBJ2-5; 9 nucleotides align to TRBD2. CDR1 and CDR2 (germline): SGHNT, YYREEE (reference sequence). The CDR3 totals 15 residues. Losses at the gene ends were 2 bases for V and 2 bases for J; bases not matched to a gene: 4. The chain's CDR3 is CASSFPSGAQETQYF. The CDR3 DNA reads TGTGCCAGCAGCTTCCCTAGCGGGGCGCAAGAGACCCAGTACTTC.

The rearrangement joins TRBV6-1 to TRBJ1-2, with a tentative D call TRBD1 (5 bases). The CDR3 spans 15 residues. The V gene's germline CDR1 is MNHNS and CDR2 SASEGT. The V end lost 3 bases, the J end lost 2 bases, and 13 bases lay between the germline ends. CDR3 in DNA: TGTGCCAGCAGTGATACCGGGACGCCCAACTATGGCTACACCTTC. It encodes CASSDTGTPNYGYTF.

This chain joins TRBV2 and TRBJ1-4; 7 bases are a match to TRBD1. The CDR3 is 15 amino acids. Trimming at V came to 6 bases and at J to 0 bases, leaving 4 bases not matched to a gene. The germline V gene encodes CDR1 SNHLY and CDR2 FYNNEI. The CDR3 DNA follows: TGTGCCAGCAGCCCAGGGGGTGCAACTAATGAAAAACTGTTTTTT. Residues: CASSPGGATNEKLFF.

For the CDR3, the DNA is TGTGCCAGTAAGGGCAGGGGGCACGAAAAACTGTTTTTT. Translation gives CASKGRGHEKLFF. The chain links TRBV19 to TRBJ1-4, with TRBD1 matching over 8 bases. Germline lookup yields CDR1 LNHDA and CDR2 SQIVND (reference sequence). The CDR3 contains 13 residues. The trim removed 7 bases at V and 8 bases at J, leaving 6 bases unmatched.

The chain joins TRBV19 to TRBJ1-2; the match to TRBD1 covers 8 bases. The CDR3 extends over 16 amino acids. V gave up 5 bases and J gave up 5 bases; unmatched junction bases: 13. Per the germline V gene, CDR1 is LNHDA and CDR2 is SQIVND (reference sequence). The CDR3 DNA follows: TGTGCCAGTAGTCCCCTCCATTCAGGGGGCTGGTATGGCTACACCTTC. This codes for CASSPLHSGGWYGYTF.